A single sample is the source of the 5 T cell receptor beta chains below, sequenced in a study of cytomegalovirus exposure and HLA in healthy donors. The PCR made use of 60 Vbeta and 13 Jbeta primers. TCRdb's table, derived via immunoSEQ multiplex PCR, lists solely in-frame clones and lacks some. This sample has tens of thousands of clones, with over 70% found just once. The sample comprised PBMCs. The source is a man aged 25-40 years in good health and CMV-seronegative.

This clone was seen once. The rearrangement joins TRBV4-1 to TRBJ1-2; a weak D match, TRBD1 (6 bases). Germline V gene lookup returns CDR1 MGHRA and CDR2 YSYEKL. CDR3 size: 15 residues. V was trimmed by 5 bases and J by 0 bases, leaving 13 bases between them. CDR3 region: CASSTGTQANYGYTF. The CDR3 bases are TGCGCCAGCAGCACCGGGACACAAGCTAACTATGGCTACACCTTC.

A single count supports this clone. At one end, the junction sequence differs from germline, possibly due to a read error. This sequence joins TRBV28 and TRBJ2-5, with D hard to call. Germline CDR1 MDHEN, CDR2 SYDVKM. The CDR3 runs to 16 residues. This CDR3 is CASSLLVTLAQATQYF. In nucleotides, the CDR3 is TGTGCCAGCAGTTTATTGGTGACTCTCGCTCAAGCGACCCAGTACTTC. Combining the CDR3 with reference TRBV28 and TRBJ2-5 gives the whole variable domain DVKVTQSSRYLVKRTGEKVFLECVQDMDHENMFWYRQDPGLGLRLIYFSYDVKMKEKGDIPEGYSVSREKKERFSLILESASTNQTSMYLCASSLLVTLAQATQYFGPGTRLLVL.

This clone was seen more than once but under ten times. The rearrangement joins TRBV5-1 to TRBJ2-1, with 8 bases lining up with TRBD1. The junction had 8 bases not matched to a gene; V was cut back by 0 bases and J by 6 bases. The CDR3 is 16 residues long. In germline, CDR1 is SGHRS, CDR2 YFSETQ. This chain's CDR3 is CASSLGPGQGGNEQFF. Here the CDR3 DNA reads TGCGCCAGCAGCTTGGGTCCCGGACAGGGAGGCAATGAGCAGTTCTTC.

The rearrangement joins TRBV2 to TRBJ2-7, with 8 bases identical to TRBD2. J was trimmed by 4 bases and V by 1 base; bases with no gene match: 12. CDR3 length equals 17 residues. Germline-derived CDR1 and CDR2 are SNHLY and FYNNEI. CDR3 region: CASSEDRSGTSMYEQYF. The CDR3 nucleotides are TGTGCCAGCAGTGAAGATCGGTCCGGGACTAGTATGTACGAGCAGTACTTC.

The chain carries TRBV9 and TRBJ1-1; D unclear. The CDR3 sequence is 15 residues long. Germline-derived CDR1 and CDR2 are SGDLS and YYNGEE. V lost 4 bases and J 6 bases, leaving 19 bases between the germline ends. CDR3 nucleotide sequence: TGTGCCAGCAGCACCTCCTCTTGGGCCGGGGCTGAAGCTTTCTTT. Translating it yields CASSTSSWAGAEAFF.